What follows are 6 T cell receptor beta chains derived from one specimen sequenced in a study of Graves' ophthalmopathy and Graves' hyperthyroidism. RNA served as the template for amplifying TCR beta CDR3 regions. The workflow started with a first-round RT-PCR run with HTBI primers and then moved on to a second-round multiplex PCR. In TCRdb, the multiplex PCR reads were re-called with MiXCR into one record per CDR3 protein. Here the sample spans 300,000 to 450,000 distinct CDR3 sequences, about a sixth being singletons. Sequencing used peripheral blood. The receptors were gathered from an adult woman with stable Graves' hyperthyroidism.

The sample holds many counts of this clonotype. J is TRBJ2-5 and V is TRBV6-2 or TRBV6-3, with 7 bases matching TRBD1. Germline V gives CDR1 MNHEY, CDR2 SVGEGT. This CDR3 is 12 amino acids long. Unmatched junction bases numbered 6, after V lost 6 bases and J lost 8 bases. The CDR3 is CASRRDSLTQYF. In nucleotides, the CDR3 is TGTGCCAGCAGAAGGGACAGCCTAACCCAGTACTTC.

There are many counts of this clonotype. The gene calls are TRBV15 and TRBJ2-5; D is uncertain. This CDR3 is built from 17 residues. Germline V gives CDR1 LNHNV, CDR2 YYDKDF (reference sequence). Between the trimmed V and J ends, which lost 5 bases and 1 base, there was a span of 20 bases. The CDR3 coding sequence is TGTGCCACCAGCTCTAGGGATTCTCATCCCTCCCAAGAGACCCAGTACTTC. This codes for CATSSRDSHPSQETQYF.

This clonotype was detected ten times or more. V is TRBV6-5 and J is TRBJ2-7; 10 bases match TRBD2. The CDR3 covers 11 residues. Trimming cost V 10 bases and J 10 bases; bases outside gene matches: 7. Germline loops: CDR1 MNHEY, CDR2 SVGAGI. The CDR3 region has the DNA TGTGCCACCAAACTAGCGGGGTTACAGTACTTC. Translating gives CATKLAGLQYF.

This clonotype was counted ten times or more. The gene calls are TRBV6-5 and TRBJ2-2, with D unclear. Between the trimmed V and J ends, which lost 5 bases and 6 bases, there was a span of 4 bases. Germline CDR1 MNHEY, CDR2 SVGAGI. The CDR3 runs 11 residues. DNA of the CDR3: TGTGCCAGCAGTACGCCCGGGGAGCTGTTTTTT. The encoded protein is CASSTPGELFF.

In its sample, this clonotype was seen many times. V is TRBV28 and J is TRBJ1-5, with 7 bases lining up with TRBD1. With V trimmed by 5 bases and J by 1 base, 5 bases remained unmatched. This CDR3 spans 15 amino acids. Germline assignment: CDR1 MDHEN and CDR2 SYDVKM. CDR3 nucleotides: TGTGCCAGCAGTCTATACAGGGGAAGCAATCAGCCCCAGCATTTT. The encoded protein is CASSLYRGSNQPQHF.

This clonotype was detected many times. The chain couples TRBV16 to TRBJ1-5; D remains unclear. Per the germline V gene, CDR1 is KGHSY and CDR2 is FQNENV. The V end was cut by 0 bases, the J end by 4 bases, with 10 bases between. This CDR3 region has 15 residues. CDR3: CASSQSRQGNQPQHF. CDR3 in DNA: TGTGCCAGCAGCCAATCGCGGCAAGGTAATCAGCCCCAGCATTTT.